This T cell receptor (beta chain) was captured in a study of blood T cell repertoires in COVID-19. This table comes from immunoSEQ multiplex PCR, and its TCRdb copy is limited to in-frame clones, with some not included. The table has some 150,000 clones, 60% to 80% seen once. V shed 3 bases, J shed 10 bases, and the junction held 7 bases outside the gene matches. CDR3 size: 14 residues. Germline CDR1 is GTSNPN and CDR2 is SVGIG (reference sequence). This sequence originates from a woman aged 50 to 60 with active or convalescent COVID-19. Sequencing used peripheral blood. This chain uses TRBV30 with TRBJ1-6, with 9 bases identical to TRBD1. CDR3 sequence reads: CAWRVGTGPSPLHF. The CDR3 bases are TGTGCCTGGAGGGTAGGGACAGGGCCCTCACCCCTCCACTTT. The variable domain in full, completed from reference TRBV30 and TRBJ1-6, reads SQTIHQWPATLVQPVGSPLSLECTVEGTSNPNLYWYRQAAGRGLQLLFYSVGIGQISSEVPQNLSASRPQDRQFILSSKKLLLSDSGFYLCAWRVGTGPSPLHFGNGTRLTVT.